The 32 T cell receptor beta chains given below trace back to one sample, sequenced in a study of OX40 agonist ivuxolimab in advanced cancers. TCRdb's copy holds only in-frame clones and misses some; the assay was immunoSEQ multiplex PCR. The profile shows about 38,000 clones, approximately 80% of them singletons. The material sequenced was CD4+ or CD8+ T cells sorted from blood, taken in a trial of the OX40 agonist ivuxolimab. These receptors were obtained from an adult with an advanced solid tumor such as melanoma, head and neck, liver or kidney cancer.

The V gene is TRBV19, the J gene TRBJ2-7; D may be TRBD2 (6 bases). CDR1 and CDR2 from the germline V gene are LNHDA and SQIVND (reference sequence). The CDR3 is made up of 14 amino acids. Trimming removed 3 bases at V and 0 bases at J, with 9 bases between. CDR3 coding DNA: TGTGCCAGTAGTATTAGCGGAAGCTCCTACGAGCAGTACTTC. As protein: CASSISGSSYEQYF.

The rearrangement uses TRBV4-3 and TRBJ2-5; 7 nucleotides match TRBD1. Trimming removed 5 bases from V and 3 bases from J; junction bases left unmatched: 15. Germline values: CDR1 LGHNA, CDR2 YSLEER. The CDR3 contains 17 residues. The chain's CDR3 is CASSSHPGTAAEETQYF. The CDR3 coding sequence is TGCGCCAGCAGCTCCCACCCCGGGACAGCCGCGGAAGAGACCCAGTACTTC.

The chain combines TRBV30 with TRBJ2-2, with 8 bases that match TRBD1. The CDR3 is 16 amino acids. CDR1 is GTSNPN and CDR2 is SVGIG in the germline V gene (reference sequence). V shed 0 bases and J 6 bases; nucleotides not matched to a gene: 9. CDR3 protein: CAWSVRGTGGAGELFF. The CDR3 DNA reads TGTGCCTGGAGTGTACGGGGGACAGGAGGAGCCGGGGAGCTGTTTTTT.

V usage is TRBV19 and J usage is TRBJ1-3; D remains ambiguous. V lost 3 bases and J 0 bases, leaving 9 bases between the germline ends. Germline CDR1 LNHDA, CDR2 SQIVND (reference sequence). The CDR3 totals 15 residues. The CDR3 sequence is CASSITRRSGNTIYF. DNA for the CDR3: TGTGCCAGTAGTATTACACGGCGCTCTGGAAACACCATATATTTT.

V is TRBV6-1 and J is TRBJ1-5, with D possibly TRBD1 on 5 matching bases. Trimming shortened V by 8 bases and J by 1 base, and 12 bases separated the two germline ends. The CDR3 covers 14 residues. The V gene's germline CDR1 is MNHNS and CDR2 SASEGT. CDR3 nucleotide sequence: TGTGCCAGCGATCCGGGACGGAGCAATCAGCCCCAGCATTTT. As protein: CASDPGRSNQPQHF.

The genes are TRBV28 and TRBJ1-6; D remains ambiguous. The CDR3 length is 14 residues. Germline assignment: CDR1 MDHEN and CDR2 SYDVKM. The V and J ends lost 7 bases and 0 bases respectively, with 7 bases between them. The CDR3 DNA follows: TGTGCCAGCACCCCTACCTCCTATAATTCACCCCTCCACTTT. Protein: CASTPTSYNSPLHF. Filled out from reference TRBV28 and TRBJ1-6, the complete variable domain reads DVKVTQSSRYLVKRTGEKVFLECVQDMDHENMFWYRQDPGLGLRLIYFSYDVKMKEKGDIPEGYSVSREKKERFSLILESASTNQTSMYLCASTPTSYNSPLHFGNGTRLTVT.

This clone was counted a single time. This chain links TRBV21-1 with TRBJ2-1; the D call of TRBD2 is as the table states it, not checked on the DNA. TRBV21-1 has pseudogene status. The CDR3 has 22 amino acids. The CDR3 DNA sequence: TGTGCCAGCAGCAAGATCGACAAACTAGCGGGAGGCCATTATTACTCCTACAATGAGCAGTTCTTC. Encoded protein: CASSKIDKLAGGHYYSYNEQFF.

The CDR3 reads CASSLRLAGRTDTQYF. The CDR3 bases are TGTGCCAGCAGCTTGCGACTAGCGGGTCGCACAGATACGCAGTATTTT. V and J are TRBV5-4 and TRBJ2-3, with TRBD2 identical over 10 bases. Trimming removed 1 base from V and 1 base from J; junction bases left unmatched: 3. The CDR3 length is 16 residues. Germline V gives CDR1 SGHNT, CDR2 YYREEE (reference sequence).

The chain links TRBV5-1 to TRBJ1-6; D might be TRBD1 (6 bases). Trimming pared 4 bases from V and 6 bases from J, leaving 17 bases between. The V gene's germline CDR1 is SGHRS and CDR2 YFSETQ. The CDR3 loop spans 16 amino acids. CDR3 in DNA: TGCGCCAGCAGCCGACAGGAACAGAATAGTAATTCACCCCTCCACTTT. Translating it yields CASSRQEQNSNSPLHF.

Turning to this clone: Within the sample, other DNA sequences also encode this same CDR3. CDR3 residues: CASSQDWGEQFF. The DNA of the CDR3 is TGCGCCAGCAGCCAAGATTGGGGAGAGCAGTTCTTC. The chain uses TRBV4-3 and TRBJ2-1, with D unclear. The CDR3 length is 12 residues. Germline lookup yields CDR1 LGHNA and CDR2 YSLEER. Trimming shortened V by 0 bases and J by 10 bases, and 7 bases separated the two germline ends.

This chain links TRBV11-3 with TRBJ2-1; 8 bases map to TRBD2. The germline gives CDR1 SGHNT, CDR2 YENEEA. CDR3 length: 15 residues. V lost 1 base to trimming and J lost 3 bases; unmatched junction nucleotides: 2. CDR3 in DNA: TGTGCCAGCAGCTTAGGAGCGGGGGTCTACAATGAGCAGTTCTTC. Translated, it gives CASSLGAGVYNEQFF.

V is TRBV28 and J is TRBJ2-5; D not resolved. Germline assignment: CDR1 MDHEN and CDR2 SYDVKM. There are 17 residues in the CDR3. The V gene lost 5 bases and the J gene lost 4 bases, with 23 bases spanning the gap. This CDR3 is CASSTLSRFPTGETQYF. The CDR3 coding sequence is TGTGCCAGCAGTACCCTCAGCAGGTTCCCGACGGGAGAGACCCAGTACTTC. The full variable domain, with the rest looked up from reference TRBV28 and TRBJ2-5, is DVKVTQSSRYLVKRTGEKVFLECVQDMDHENMFWYRQDPGLGLRLIYFSYDVKMKEKGDIPEGYSVSREKKERFSLILESASTNQTSMYLCASSTLSRFPTGETQYFGPGTRLLVL.

This chain connects TRBV6-5 to TRBJ2-5; TRBD2 aligns across 10 bases. The J call is in doubt because the DNA end fits TRBJ2-7 better. CDR1 and CDR2 from the germline V gene are MNHEY and SVGAGI. The CDR3 extends over 15 amino acids. CDR3 residues: CASSYSLAGANEQYF. DNA of the CDR3: TGTGCCAGCAGTTACTCGCTAGCGGGAGCCAACGAGCAGTACTTC.

The V gene is TRBV2, the J gene TRBJ2-1, with D tentatively TRBD1 (6 bases). The V gene's germline CDR1 is SNHLY and CDR2 FYNNEI. Trimming pared 5 bases from V and 8 bases from J, leaving 16 bases between. This CDR3 comprises 14 residues. CDR3 residues: CASSPRGGLDEQFF. DNA for the CDR3: TGTGCCAGCAGTCCTAGAGGGGGTTTGGATGAGCAGTTCTTC. The variable domain in full, with the rest retrieved from reference TRBV2 and TRBJ2-1, is EPEVTQTPSHQVTQMGQEVILRCVPISNHLYFYWYRQILGQKVEFLVSFYNNEISEKSEIFDDQFSVERPDGSNFTLKIRSTKLEDSAMYFCASSPRGGLDEQFFGPGTRLTVL.

In this sample, this clone turned up once. The rearrangement joins TRBV30 to TRBJ2-6, with TRBD1 as a possible D gene (6 bases). The CDR3 spans 14 residues. V shed 3 bases and J shed 7 bases, with 13 bases lying between them. Germline values: CDR1 GTSNPN, CDR2 SVGIG (reference sequence). CDR3 DNA: TGTGCCTGGAGCAGACAGGCCACAGCCAACGTCCTGACTTTC. The encoded protein is CAWSRQATANVLTF.

This clone showed up just a few times. V usage is TRBV4-3 and J usage is TRBJ2-7; either TRBD1 or TRBD2 may fit D (5 bases each). The germline gives CDR1 LGHNA, CDR2 YSLEER. V lost 1 base and J 2 bases, leaving 9 bases between the germline ends. The CDR3 loop spans 14 amino acids. The CDR3 loop is CASSQVKGPYEQYF. DNA of the CDR3: TGCGCCAGCAGCCAAGTAAAGGGACCCTACGAGCAGTACTTC.

Within the sample, this clone is medium-sized. The rearrangement joins TRBV27 to TRBJ1-2; the match to TRBD1 covers 8 bases. Losses at the gene ends were 4 bases for V and 4 bases for J; bases not matched to a gene: 2. Germline CDR1 MNHEY, CDR2 SMNVEV (reference sequence). CDR3 length: 13 amino acids. CDR3 protein: CASSYRGAYGYTF. CDR3 nucleotides: TGTGCCAGCAGTTACAGGGGGGCCTATGGCTACACCTTC.

This rearrangement joins TRBV6-1 to TRBJ1-1, with D unresolved. V was trimmed by 10 bases and J by 6 bases, leaving 15 bases between them. Per the germline V gene, CDR1 is MNHNS and CDR2 is SASEGT. The CDR3 length is 12 residues. CDR3: CATRRPYSEAFF. The CDR3 coding sequence is TGTGCCACCCGACGGCCCTACTCTGAAGCTTTCTTT.

Regarding this clone: The sample contains more than one DNA sequence encoding this CDR3. The V call is TRBV25-1, the J call TRBJ2-7, with D possibly being TRBD1 (6 bases). V was shortened by 4 bases and J by 7 bases, with 11 bases between the two germline ends. The CDR3 consists of 12 residues. Germline V gene data show CDR1 as MGHDK and CDR2 as SYGVNS. The CDR3 DNA sequence: TGTGCCAGCAGTGCATACAGGGAAGAGCAGTACTTC. This codes for CASSAYREEQYF.

The chain recombines TRBV5-6 with TRBJ1-1, with D uncertain. The germline gives CDR1 SGHDT, CDR2 YYEEEE. V lost 0 bases to trimming and J lost 1 base, with 10 bases between them. This CDR3 has 15 amino acids. CDR3: CASSLAVGQNTEAFF. CDR3 in DNA: TGTGCCAGCAGCTTGGCCGTAGGTCAGAACACTGAAGCTTTCTTT. Filled out from reference TRBV5-6 and TRBJ1-1, the complete variable domain reads DAGVTQSPTHLIKTRGQQVTLRCSPKSGHDTVSWYQQALGQGPQFIFQYYEEEERQRGNFPDRFSGHQFPNYSSELNVNALLLGDSALYLCASSLAVGQNTEAFFGQGTRLTVV.

V usage is TRBV18 and J usage is TRBJ2-3, with 11 nucleotides matching TRBD2. Germline trimming cut 2 bases from V and 1 base from J; bases unmatched to any gene: 2. This CDR3 comprises 16 residues. Germline values: CDR1 KGHSH, CDR2 LQKENI. CDR3 bases: TGTGCCAGCTCACCAAGACTAGCGGGACGCACAGATACGCAGTATTTT. Amino acid sequence: CASSPRLAGRTDTQYF.

The chain combines TRBV7-4 with TRBJ2-1; unclear D gene. V lost 3 bases, J lost 6 bases, and 15 bases lay in between. The CDR3 consists of 15 residues. CDR1 SGHVT and CDR2 SQSDAQ come from the germline V gene. CDR3 in amino acids: CASSFARTLSNEQFF. The CDR3 nucleotides read TGTGCCAGCAGCTTTGCTAGGACCCTGAGCAATGAGCAGTTCTTC.

The gene calls are TRBV7-2 and TRBJ2-6, with a tentative D call TRBD2 (6 bases). V was trimmed by 5 bases and J by 0 bases, leaving 20 bases between them. CDR3 length equals 19 residues. The germline gives CDR1 SGHTA, CDR2 FQGNSA. The CDR3 reads CASSPYSGLRSSGANVLTF. The CDR3 region has the DNA TGTGCCAGCAGCCCTTATTCAGGACTAAGATCCTCTGGGGCCAACGTCCTGACTTTC.

The chain recombines TRBV9 with TRBJ2-1; D gene unclear. This CDR3 contains 14 residues. V shed 2 bases and J shed 10 bases, with 16 bases lying between them. Per germline, CDR1 SGDLS and CDR2 YYNGEE. CDR3: CASSVTPSTMEQFF. DNA of the CDR3: TGTGCCAGCAGCGTGACCCCAAGCACAATGGAGCAGTTCTTC.

The chain joins TRBV28 to TRBJ2-7; TRBD1 aligns across 8 bases. The CDR3 is made up of 14 amino acids. V was clipped by 6 bases and J by 0 bases; unmatched bases: 4. Germline lookup yields CDR1 MDHEN and CDR2 SYDVKM. Here the CDR3 DNA reads TGTGCCAGCAGCCAGGACAGGGCCTCCTACGAGCAGTACTTC. It yields the protein CASSQDRASYEQYF.

The CDR3 region is CASSKGVETQYF. DNA of the CDR3: TGTGCCAGCAGTAAAGGGGTGGAGACCCAGTACTTC. The J gene is TRBJ2-5, the V gene TRBV28; weak D call: TRBD1 (5 bases). CDR3 size: 12 residues. V lost 5 bases and J 5 bases, leaving 9 bases between the germline ends. The V gene's germline CDR1 is MDHEN and CDR2 SYDVKM.

The V call is TRBV5-4, the J call TRBJ1-2, with TRBD1 matching over 11 bases. The CDR3 contains 15 residues. J was trimmed by 7 bases and V by 2 bases; bases with no gene match: 7. In germline, CDR1 is SGHNT, CDR2 YYREEE (reference sequence). CDR3 bases: TGTGCCAGCAGCTTATGGGACAGGGGGTTGAGTGGCTACACCTTC. It codes for CASSLWDRGLSGYTF.

By sample share, this clone is medium-sized. This chain connects TRBV7-8 to TRBJ2-1, with 8 bases matching TRBD2. Germline V gene data show CDR1 as SGHVS and CDR2 as FQNEAQ. The J segment lost 7 bases and the V segment lost 4 bases, leaving 6 bases of the junction unmatched. The CDR3 extends over 14 amino acids. The CDR3: CASSSLAAVNEQFF. The CDR3 DNA follows: TGTGCCAGCAGCTCACTAGCGGCCGTTAATGAGCAGTTCTTC.

V and J are TRBV28 and TRBJ1-5; 9 positions agree with TRBD1. The germline V gene encodes CDR1 MDHEN and CDR2 SYDVKM. This CDR3 comprises 16 residues. The V segment lost 2 bases and the J segment 4 bases; nucleotides outside the gene matches: 6. The CDR3 sequence: CASSLNGGQGNQPQHF. The DNA of the CDR3 is TGTGCCAGCAGTTTAAATGGAGGACAGGGGAATCAGCCCCAGCATTTT. The full variable domain, completed using reference TRBV28 and TRBJ1-5, is DVKVTQSSRYLVKRTGEKVFLECVQDMDHENMFWYRQDPGLGLRLIYFSYDVKMKEKGDIPEGYSVSREKKERFSLILESASTNQTSMYLCASSLNGGQGNQPQHFGDGTRLSIL.

The J gene is TRBJ1-1, the V gene TRBV28, with 9 bases identical to TRBD1. The CDR3 contains 14 residues. Trimming removed 4 bases from V and 11 bases from J; junction bases left unmatched: 11. The germline gives CDR1 MDHEN, CDR2 SYDVKM. The CDR3 DNA reads as TGTGCCAGCAGTTCGTCCGGGACAGGGTTGCAGGCTTTCTTT. The encoded protein is CASSSSGTGLQAFF.

The chain carries TRBV7-2 and TRBJ2-7; no clear D gene. V lost 5 bases, J lost 4 bases, and 12 bases lay in between. The CDR3 runs to 13 residues. In germline, CDR1 is SGHTA, CDR2 FQGNSA. CDR3 amino acids: CASSPSYAYEQYF. The CDR3 bases are TGTGCCAGCAGCCCCTCTTACGCGTACGAGCAGTACTTC.

CDR3 nucleotides: TGCGCCAGCAAAAAGAGGGGAGACACTAATTACGAGCAGTACTTC. Translating it yields CASKKRGDTNYEQYF. The chain employs TRBV4-1 and TRBJ2-7; D is possibly TRBD1 or TRBD2 (5 bases each). CDR1 and CDR2 from the germline V gene are MGHRA and YSYEKL. V lost 7 bases and J lost 4, with 20 bases in between. The CDR3 is 15 amino acids.